This section outlines one TCR beta chain sequence together with its context. This sample was taken from a study of early T cells in non-severe SARS-CoV-2 infection. The CDR3 has 14 amino acids. Trimming cost V 8 bases and J 3 bases, with 14 bases left between them. MiXCR was run by TCRdb on the 5' RACE reads, yielding one entry per CDR3 protein. The table includes 60,000 to 75,000 distinct CDR3 sequences, roughly 12% detected once. This rearrangement joins TRBV23-1 to TRBJ2-1; tentatively, D is TRBD1 (6 bases). TRBV23-1 is designated an ORF whose function remains uncertain. This sequence originates from an adult who was a healthcare worker with PCR-confirmed SARS-CoV-2 infection or an uninfected control (not recorded which). Sequences were obtained from whole blood. CDR3 bases: TGCGCCAGCCGTGACAGGCTGGGCTACAATGAGCAGTTCTTC. Protein sequence: CASRDRLGYNEQFF.